This is a list of T cell receptor beta chains from one sample in a study of regulatory dendritic cells for organ transplantation. Using immunoSEQ multiplex PCR, the repertoire was profiled, and TCRdb retains in-frame clones only, with some absent. This table has under 30,000 clones, roughly 79% appearing once. Input material: memory CD4+ T cells from blood. Receptors were obtained from a human donor in good health. Both conserved end residues are part of each CDR3. The order of the fields is V gene, J gene, clone size, D gene, CDR3 DNA, CDR3 protein. D genes are given only for firm matches. Expanded clones are given a class, and other clones once, few, many or no size at all.

TRBV19	TRBJ2-5	.	.	TGTGCCAGTAGTCGAAGGCGCAACCGAGAGACCCAGTACTTC	CASSRRRNRETQYF
TRBV13	TRBJ2-2	.	.	TGTGCCAGCAGCTTAGGAGAGGGGTACACCGGGGAGCTGTTTTTT	CASSLGEGYTGELFF
TRBV4-3	TRBJ2-3	.	.	TGCGCCAGCAGCCAAGATTCTAAGGGCCATGGGAGAGATACGCAGTATTTT	CASSQDSKGHGRDTQYF
TRBV28	TRBJ2-7	.	TRBD1	TGTGCCACCAGGCCGGGGGGGACAGGGGGCGAAGAGCAGTACTTC	CATRPGGTGGEEQYF
TRBV30	TRBJ2-2	.	.	TGTGCCTGGAGTGGAAACTGGGGTGCCGGGGAGCTGTTTTTT	CAWSGNWGAGELFF
TRBV28	TRBJ2-4	.	.	TGTGCCAGCAAGGGGCAGGTAAACATTCAGTACTTC	CASKGQVNIQYF
TRBV19	TRBJ1-5	few	TRBD1	TGTGCCAGTAGTATTGACAGGGCCCCTCAGCCCCAGCATTTT	CASSIDRAPQPQHF
TRBV11-3	TRBJ2-1	.	TRBD2	TGTGCCAGCAGCTTGGCGGGGGGGCCGGGCAATGAGCAGTTCTTC	CASSLAGGPGNEQFF
TRBV28	TRBJ1-1	.	TRBD1	TGTGCCAGCACCTTAAGACAGGGAAGAGCTTTCTTT	CASTLRQGRAFF
TRBV9	TRBJ1-4	.	TRBD1	TGTGCCAGCAGCGAACAGGGGGTTGGGACAAAACTGTTTTTT	CASSEQGVGTKLFF
TRBV30	TRBJ1-2	once	.	TGTGCCTGGAGTGGGACAGCCTCGTCTCCCTATGGCTACACCTTC	CAWSGTASSPYGYTF
TRBV19	TRBJ2-1	.	.	TGTGCCAGTAGGGAGAGGGGAAGGGCAATGGAGCAGTTCTTC	CASRERGRAMEQFF
TRBV11-1	TRBJ2-7	once	TRBD1	TGTGCCAGCAGTAACCGGGACAGGGGATCCTACGAGCAGTACTTC	CASSNRDRGSYEQYF
TRBV28	TRBJ2-7	.	TRBD2	TGTGCCAGTAGTACCGCTACTAGCGGTACCTACGAGCAGTACTTC	CASSTATSGTYEQYF
TRBV28	TRBJ1-5	.	TRBD1	TGTGCCAGCAGTTTAGGGACAGGGGCTATAGCAAATCAGCCCCAGCATTTT	CASSLGTGAIANQPQHF
TRBV7-9	TRBJ1-2	.	.	TGTGCCAGCAGCACGGGCGACTATGGTTACACCTTC	CASSTGDYGYTF
TRBV6-6	TRBJ2-7	.	TRBD1	TGTGCCAGCAGTAAGGTGAGACAGGGGGCGAACGAGCAGTACTTC	CASSKVRQGANEQYF
TRBV25-1	TRBJ2-1	.	.	TGTGCCAGCAGTGCCTCAGGGGAGCAGTTCTTC	CASSASGEQFF
TRBV7-9	TRBJ2-3	.	TRBD2	TGTGCCAGCAGCTCGACGGGACTATCCGGCGGCCGGCAGTATTTT	CASSSTGLSGGRQYF
TRBV6-5	TRBJ2-1	.	.	TGTGCCAGCCGAAACCCTGGCCCGTACAATGAGCAGTTCTTC	CASRNPGPYNEQFF
TRBV15	TRBJ2-1	.	TRBD2	TGTGCCACCAGCAGAGATAATACTGGCGGGGGGAACAATGAGCAGTTCTTC	CATSRDNTGGGNNEQFF
TRBV18	TRBJ2-2	few	.	TGTGCCAGCTCACCCGTATTCACCGGGGAGCTGTTTTTT	CASSPVFTGELFF
TRBV6-4	TRBJ2-7	.	.	TGTGCCCCCGGGGAGGAGTACGAGCAGTACTTC	CAPGEEYEQYF
TRBV7-8	TRBJ2-2	.	.	TGTGCCAGCAGCGCGCAGTCTTGGGAGCTGTTTTTT	CASSAQSWELFF
TRBV7-2	TRBJ2-7	.	TRBD1	TGTGCCAGCAGCCGCCGGACAGGATCACAATTCTACGAGCAGTACTTC	CASSRRTGSQFYEQYF
TRBV7-8	TRBJ1-4	.	TRBD1	TGTGCCAGCAGCTTATATATTAGGGACAGCGAAAAACTGTTTTTT	CASSLYIRDSEKLFF
TRBV27	TRBJ2-7	few	.	TGTGCCAGCAGTTTAAGGTGGGACGGCACCTACGAGCAGTACTTC	CASSLRWDGTYEQYF
TRBV5-1	TRBJ2-5	.	TRBD2	TGCGCCAGCAGCTTGAGCGGGAGTTTGATCGGAGAGACCCAGTACTTC	CASSLSGSLIGETQYF
TRBV10-1	TRBJ2-7	few	TRBD1	TGCGCCAGCAAAACAGGGGTTGGCTCCTACGAGCAGTACTTC	CASKTGVGSYEQYF
TRBV4-3	TRBJ1-2	.	TRBD1	TGCGCCAGCAGCCAAGCGGCAGGGGGCGCGAGCGGCTACACCTTC	CASSQAAGGASGYTF
TRBV19	TRBJ2-7	once	.	TGTGCCAGTAGTATATACGGGGATAGCTCCTACGAGCAGTACTTC	CASSIYGDSSYEQYF
TRBV5-1	TRBJ2-1	.	TRBD2	TGCGCCAGCAGCCCTTCCGCAGCGGGAGGCCCCTACAATGAGCAGTTCTTC	CASSPSAAGGPYNEQFF
TRBV19	TRBJ1-6	.	TRBD1	TGTGCCAGTAGTATTACAGGGGCTCGTTCACCCCTCCACTTT	CASSITGARSPLHF
TRBV18	TRBJ2-2	.	.	TGTGCCAGCTCACCCCTGCGAATGAACACCGGGGAGCTGTTTTTT	CASSPLRMNTGELFF
TRBV10-3	TRBJ2-1	.	.	TGTGCCATCAGTGAGGGGGACTACAATGAGCAGTTCTTC	CAISEGDYNEQFF
TRBV6-5	TRBJ1-2	.	.	TGTGCCAGCACGGGGGGAACGGAACACGGCTACACCTTC	CASTGGTEHGYTF
TRBV28	TRBJ2-4	.	.	TGTGCCAGCAGTCCCACAGGGTTCTTAGCCAAAAACATTCAGTACTTC	CASSPTGFLAKNIQYF
TRBV7-2	TRBJ2-3	.	.	TGTGCCAGCAGCTTAAGGAGGGCCCCAGATACGCAGTATTTT	CASSLRRAPDTQYF
TRBV11-2	TRBJ1-3	.	TRBD1	TGTGCCAGCAGTCCCGGGACAGAAGGAAACACCATATATTTT	CASSPGTEGNTIYF
TRBV7-8	TRBJ2-5	.	.	TGTGCCAGCAGCTTAGGGAAACTAGCTAACCAAGAGACCCAGTACTTC	CASSLGKLANQETQYF
TRBV19	TRBJ1-5	.	.	TGTGCCTGCGAACCGACAGGCTATAGCAATCAGCCCCAGCATTTT	CACEPTGYSNQPQHF